Following are 20 T cell receptor beta chains from one sample sequenced in a study of molecular identifiers for immune sequencing clone quantification. TCRdb re-called the PCR reads with MiXCR, one entry per CDR3 protein. The sample includes approximately 670,000 distinct CDR3 sequences, 20% of them seen just once. Sequencing used naive CD8+ T cells from blood, with Jurkat cell RNA spiked in. Noted subset: FACS-sorted CD8+CD4-CCR7+CD45RA+ naive T cells. The receptors originated from a human donor in good health. Some libraries in this study had Jurkat cell RNA spiked in.

Concerning this clonotype itself: A much larger clone lies a single base off, so this may be a read error. The chain carries TRBV6-2 or TRBV6-3 and TRBJ2-5; unclear D gene. The CDR3 runs 11 residues. Germline CDR1 MNHEY, CDR2 SVGEGT. DNA of the CDR3: TGTGCCAGCAGCTACGACTCCTTTTGGAACTTC. This codes for CASSYDSFWNF.

The chain employs TRBV19 and TRBJ1-1; D gene uncertain. The V end was cut by 7 bases, the J end by 3 bases, with 12 bases between. In germline, CDR1 is LNHDA, CDR2 SQIVND (reference sequence). This CDR3 has 13 amino acids. The DNA of the CDR3 is TGTGCCAGTACGGGCAGTTGGGACACTGAAGCTTTCTTT. Protein product: CASTGSWDTEAFF.

Of note for this clonotype: A much more abundant neighbour one base away suggests this may be a read error. The CDR3 bases are TGTGCCAGTAGTATGGTAGTGCCCGCCGGGGAGCTGTTTTTT. Protein sequence: CASSMVVPAGELFF. The chain employs TRBV19 and TRBJ2-2; D gene unclear. This CDR3 has 14 residues. From germline, CDR1 is LNHDA and CDR2 SQIVND (reference sequence). The ends were cut back, 3 bases at V and 6 bases at J, with 11 bases in the middle.

In its sample, this clonotype was seen many times. J is TRBJ2-1 and V is TRBV4-3; D perhaps matches TRBD2 (5 bases). This CDR3 spans 14 amino acids. From germline, CDR1 is LGHNA and CDR2 YSLEER. Trimming cost V 1 base and J 4 bases, with 8 bases left between them. The CDR3 DNA is TGCGCCAGCAGCCAAGTAAGAGGGTACAATGAGCAGTTCTTC. It yields the protein CASSQVRGYNEQFF.

Remarks on this clonotype: Likely a read error: the CDR3 ends without its conserved phenylalanine or tryptophan. In DNA form, the CDR3 reads TGTGCCAGCAGCACGGACAGGAACACTGAAGCTTTCCTT. It encodes CASSTDRNTEAFL. This chain uses TRBV2 with TRBJ1-1; the D gene is possibly TRBD1 (6 bases). CDR3 length: 13 amino acids. Germline lookup yields CDR1 SNHLY and CDR2 FYNNEI. V lost 6 bases and J lost 1, with 9 bases in between.

The sample holds one count of this clonotype. Because it lacks the conserved phenylalanine or tryptophan at the end, this CDR3 is likely a read error. J is TRBJ2-7 and V is TRBV4-3; D is possibly TRBD1 or TRBD2 (5 bases each). The CDR3 is made up of 15 amino acids. Trimming took 0 bases from V and 3 from J, leaving 12 bases between them. Germline CDR1 LGHNA, CDR2 YSLEER. CDR3 protein: CASSQELRGIYEQYL. In DNA form, the CDR3 reads TGCGCCAGCAGCCAAGAGTTGAGGGGAATCTACGAGCAGTACCTC.

This clonotype has at least ten counts. The rearrangement links TRBV13 to TRBJ1-2; D gene uncertain. The germline V and J ends were trimmed by 3 bases and 4 bases, with 18 bases remaining between them. CDR3 length: 16 amino acids. CDR1 is PRHDT, CDR2 FYEKMQ, per germline (reference sequence). The CDR3, as DNA: TGTGCCAGCAGCTTGGGCCTAAAGGACCGAGTCTATGGCTACACCTTC. It encodes CASSLGLKDRVYGYTF.

In this sample, this clonotype turned up a few times. This chain connects TRBV7-6 to TRBJ2-2, with 9 bases lining up with TRBD1. The junction had 9 bases not matched to a gene; V was cut back by 1 base and J by 3 bases. This CDR3 is 18 amino acids long. Germline CDR1 is SGHVS and CDR2 is FNYEAQ. CDR3 sequence: CASSLVLGRDRDTGELFF. CDR3 nucleotides: TGTGCCAGCAGCTTAGTTTTGGGCCGGGACAGGGACACCGGGGAGCTGTTTTTT.

The CDR3 is CASSLSGGPEAFF. In DNA form, the CDR3 reads TGTGCCAGCAGTTTGTCAGGGGGCCCTGAAGCTTTCTTT. The V call is TRBV27, the J call TRBJ1-1; 8 nucleotides match TRBD1. V shed 3 bases, J shed 6 bases, and the junction held 3 bases outside the gene matches. CDR1 MNHEY and CDR2 SMNVEV come from the germline V gene (reference sequence). CDR3 size: 13 residues.

This clonotype came up many times. The chain carries TRBV19 and TRBJ1-4, with a possible D match to TRBD1 (5 bases). V dropped 7 bases and J dropped 5 bases, with 11 bases sitting between them. In germline, CDR1 is LNHDA, CDR2 SQIVND (reference sequence). The CDR3 is 13 residues long. The CDR3 sequence is CASMARANEKLFF. The CDR3 DNA is TGTGCCAGTATGGCCAGGGCGAATGAAAAACTGTTTTTT.

In its sample, this clonotype was seen many times. V is TRBV7-2 and J is TRBJ2-1; 12 positions match TRBD2. J lost 5 bases, V lost 5 bases, and 4 bases had no gene match. The germline V gene has CDR1 SGHTA and CDR2 FQGNSA. The CDR3 spans 15 residues. The CDR3: CASSQWTSGNNEQFF. CDR3 bases: TGTGCCAGCAGCCAATGGACTAGCGGGAACAATGAGCAGTTCTTC.

This clonotype occurred many times. The rearrangement links TRBV20-1 to TRBJ2-7; 9 bases are a match to TRBD2. This CDR3 is 17 amino acids long. V shed 0 bases and J 2 bases; nucleotides not matched to a gene: 11. Germline CDR1 DFQATT, CDR2 SNEGSKA (reference sequence). CDR3: CSARDTPLAGVTYEQYF. DNA for the CDR3: TGCAGTGCTAGAGATACTCCTTTAGCGGGAGTAACCTACGAGCAGTACTTC.

This clonotype has a count of ten or more. The V and J genes are TRBV27 and TRBJ1-3; the match to TRBD1 covers 9 bases. CDR1 is MNHEY and CDR2 is SMNVEV in the germline V gene (reference sequence). This CDR3 has 16 residues. Germline trimming cut 4 bases from V and 2 bases from J; bases unmatched to any gene: 6. CDR3 region: CASSSNDRGTGNTIYF. CDR3 DNA: TGTGCCAGCAGTTCAAACGACAGGGGGACTGGAAACACCATATATTTT.

This clonotype appeared many times. The V call is TRBV27, the J call TRBJ2-7; TRBD2 matches 8 bases. CDR3 length: 15 residues. The V gene end was trimmed by 2 bases and the J gene end by 5 bases; junction bases not matched to a gene: 8. Per germline, CDR1 MNHEY and CDR2 SMNVEV (reference sequence). Here the CDR3 reads CASSLKRGRSHEQYF. CDR3 bases: TGTGCCAGCAGTTTAAAGCGGGGGCGTTCTCACGAGCAGTACTTC.

This clonotype was detected a few times. This sequence joins TRBV19 and TRBJ1-3, with 10 bases matching TRBD1. The V segment lost 6 bases and the J segment 0 bases; nucleotides outside the gene matches: 14. Germline CDR1 LNHDA, CDR2 SQIVND (reference sequence). The CDR3 is 19 residues long. The CDR3 DNA sequence: TGTGCCAGTAGGACCCGGGACAGGGGTTTTTGGAGCTCTGGAAACACCATATATTTT. Residues: CASRTRDRGFWSSGNTIYF. Filled out from reference TRBV19 and TRBJ1-3, the complete variable domain reads DGGITQSPKYLFRKEGQNVTLSCEQNLNHDAMYWYRQDPGQGLRLIYYSQIVNDFQKGDIAEGYSVSREKKESFPLTVTSAQKNPTAFYLCASRTRDRGFWSSGNTIYFGEGSWLTVV.

This clonotype was recorded a few times. A much more abundant neighbour one base away suggests this may be a read error. V gene TRBV4-1 combines with J gene TRBJ2-7, with 7 positions matching TRBD1. Germline V lookup: CDR1 MGHRA, CDR2 YSYEKL. The CDR3 totals 13 residues. The V segment lost 3 bases and the J segment 2 bases; nucleotides outside the gene matches: 1. CDR3 nucleotides: TGCGCCAGCAGCCAGGGACAGCCCTACGAGCAGTACTTC. The encoded protein is CASSQGQPYEQYF.

The sample holds many counts of this clonotype. The genes are TRBV27 and TRBJ2-2; 8 nucleotides match TRBD2. CDR3 size: 13 residues. Germline V gives CDR1 MNHEY, CDR2 SMNVEV (reference sequence). The V segment lost 8 bases and the J segment 6 bases; nucleotides outside the gene matches: 5. The CDR3 reads CASRAGGAGELFF. The DNA of the CDR3 is TGTGCCAGCCGTGCGGGGGGAGCCGGGGAGCTGTTTTTT.

The table lists this clonotype with many counts. CDR3: CASSLNSGSYNEQFF. The CDR3 DNA is TGTGCCAGTAGTCTAAACAGCGGGTCCTACAATGAGCAGTTCTTC. The V call is TRBV19, the J call TRBJ2-1; perhaps TRBD2 as D (6 bases). Trimming removed 5 bases at V and 1 base at J, with 12 bases between. CDR3 length: 15 residues. Looked up from germline, CDR1 is LNHDA and CDR2 is SQIVND (reference sequence).

This clonotype was seen at least ten times. The chain joins TRBV4-1 to TRBJ2-3; the D call may be TRBD1 or TRBD2 (6 bases each). The germline V and J ends were trimmed by 0 bases and 4 bases, with 11 bases remaining between them. The length of the CDR3 is 15 residues. In germline, CDR1 is MGHRA, CDR2 YSYEKL. CDR3 nucleotides: TGCGCCAGCAGCCAAGAGTGGAGGGGGGCAGATACGCAGTATTTT. It codes for CASSQEWRGADTQYF.

Comment on this clonotype: Just one base apart from a much larger clone, this may be a read error. The chain employs TRBV6-1 and TRBJ1-1; 8 bases are shared with TRBD1. CDR3 length equals 13 residues. CDR1 and CDR2 (germline): MNHNS, SASEGT. This chain's CDR3 is CASSWDRTTGAFF. The CDR3 nucleotides are TGTGCCAGCAGCTGGGACAGGACGACTGGAGCTTTCTTT.